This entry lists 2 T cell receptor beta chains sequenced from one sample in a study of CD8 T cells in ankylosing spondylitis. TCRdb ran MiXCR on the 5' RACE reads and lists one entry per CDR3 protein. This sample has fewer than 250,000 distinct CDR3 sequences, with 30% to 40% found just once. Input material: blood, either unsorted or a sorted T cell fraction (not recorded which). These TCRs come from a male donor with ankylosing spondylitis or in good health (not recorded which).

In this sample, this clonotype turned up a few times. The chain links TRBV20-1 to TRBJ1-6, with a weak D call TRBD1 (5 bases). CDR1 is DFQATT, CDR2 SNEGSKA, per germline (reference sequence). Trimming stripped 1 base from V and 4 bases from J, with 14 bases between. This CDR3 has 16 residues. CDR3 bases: TGCAGTGCTAGAGTAGCAGGGCCAGGTTATAATTCACCCCTCCACTTT. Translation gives CSARVAGPGYNSPLHF.

The CDR3 loop is CSAIRGQGDYGYTF. For the CDR3, the DNA is TGCAGTGCTATCCGAGGACAGGGAGACTATGGCTACACCTTC. The rearrangement uses TRBV20-1 and TRBJ1-2, with TRBD1 identical over 8 bases. The V gene end was trimmed by 4 bases and the J gene end by 3 bases; junction bases not matched to a gene: 7. The CDR3 length is 14 residues. CDR1 is DFQATT and CDR2 is SNEGSKA in the germline V gene (reference sequence).